This T cell receptor (beta chain) was profiled in a study of human CD8 memory T cell subsets. Exhausted-like traits marked the TPEX cells, which were CCR7+ PD-1+ TIGIT+ early memory CD8+ T cells. The authors enriched total CD8+ T cells by negative magnetic separation. The authors drew RNA from duplicate vials of 150,000 sorted CD8+ T cells per subset. The germline V gene has CDR1 LNHDA and CDR2 SQIVND (reference sequence). The CDR3 is 14 amino acids. By UMI-labeled 5' RACE, the TCR beta libraries were made. TCRdb reanalyzed the 5' RACE reads and collapses them to one entry per CDR3 protein, without DNA. This repertoire comprises 5,000 to 6,500 distinct CDR3 sequences; its ten largest clones make up 15% to 20%.

The sequence came from a human donor in good health. J is TRBJ2-3 and V is TRBV19. Sequenced sample: CD8+ T cells from PBMCs. CDR3 amino acids: CASSRGTNTDTQYF.